This record concerns one T cell receptor (beta chain) sequence. Its cognate antigen is unknown. Sorted-subset replicate PCR reactions were performed with approximately 180 ng DNA, corresponding to tens of thousands of T cell genomes. Generated by immunoSEQ multiplex PCR, the TCRdb table keeps only in-frame clones and is missing some. The sample consists of 500,000 to 550,000 clones, roughly 95% of them appearing once. The data originate from a study of shared clonotypes between healthy human individuals. About the research overall: For every donor, three CD4 naive, three CD4 memory, two CD8 naive and one CD8 memory plates were used.

The V end lost 1 base, the J end lost 1 base, and 9 bases lay between the germline ends. Germline lookup yields CDR1 LNHDA and CDR2 SQIVND (reference sequence). The CDR3 covers 15 residues. Points from the study as a whole: Rarefaction demonstrated incomplete sorted-subset sequencing despite large depth.

The split of CD4+ cells yielded CD45RA+ naive and CD45RA-negative memory subsets. This chain uses TRBV19 with TRBJ2-3; no definite D call. The sequenced sample was naive CD4+ T cells sorted from blood. This sample's subset: CD45RA+ positively selected. The receptor was isolated from a woman between 25 and 40 years old in good health. Here the CDR3 reads CASSIGPIRTDTQYF. The CDR3 region has the DNA TGTGCCAGTAGTATAGGGCCAATTCGCACAGATACGCAGTATTTT.